The 11 T cell receptor beta chains below were found in one sample sequenced in a study of T cell changes during pregnancy in multiple sclerosis (dated by TCRdb to about 2019). The library was obtained by the immunoSEQ multiplex PCR assay. The table was pulled from immuneACCESS by TCRdb, which kept in-frame rearrangements only. Such tables lose some clones; where checked, under half of the loss comes from unresolved V genes, and the rest has no known cause. Present in this sample are 25,000 to 30,000 clones, 85% to 90% of which were seen just once. The ten biggest clones cover 8% to 9.5% of the sample. Sequencing used CD8+ T cells from peripheral blood mononuclear cells, obtained after pregnancy. These receptors were collected from a female donor with multiple sclerosis, enrolled in a pregnancy study.

The chain employs TRBV2 and TRBJ1-1; D unresolved. The CDR3 is 11 residues long. The V end lost 6 bases, the J end lost 5 bases, and 7 bases lay between the germline ends. Germline V gene data show CDR1 as SNHLY and CDR2 as FYNNEI. The DNA for the CDR3 is TGTGCCAGCAGCGGGGAAACTGAAGCTTTCTTT. As protein: CASSGETEAFF.

CDR3 sequence reads: CAWSVAAGTSYEQYF. The CDR3 DNA sequence: TGTGCCTGGAGTGTAGCGGCAGGCACCTCCTACGAGCAGTACTTC. V and J are TRBV30 and TRBJ2-7, with D possibly being TRBD2 (5 bases). The CDR3 sequence is 15 residues long. Germline values: CDR1 GTSNPN, CDR2 SVGIG (reference sequence). The ends were cut back, 0 bases at V and 0 bases at J, with 12 bases in the middle.

This chain connects TRBV28 to TRBJ1-1; 7 nucleotides match TRBD1. Losses at the gene ends were 3 bases for V and 3 bases for J; bases not matched to a gene: 10. Germline CDR1 is MDHEN and CDR2 is SYDVKM. There are 16 residues in the CDR3. The CDR3 nucleotides read TGTGCCAGCAGTTTGGGGGCAGGGGGATTGGACACTGAAGCTTTCTTT. Translation: CASSLGAGGLDTEAFF.

The chain is built from TRBV13 and TRBJ1-6, with D possibly TRBD1 on 5 matching bases. Trimming took 2 bases from V and 10 from J, leaving 15 bases between them. This CDR3 spans 15 amino acids. The germline CDR1 and CDR2 sequences are PRHDT and FYEKMQ (reference sequence). The CDR3 region is CASSLYPGLTSPLHF. The CDR3 DNA is TGTGCCAGCAGCTTATACCCAGGGCTTACGTCACCCCTCCACTTT. The full variable domain, with the rest looked up from reference TRBV13 and TRBJ1-6, is AAGVIQSPRHLIKEKRETATLKCYPIPRHDTVYWYQQGPGQDPQFLISFYEKMQSDKGSIPDRFSAQQFSDYHSELNMSSLELGDSALYFCASSLYPGLTSPLHFGNGTRLTVT.

This clone has only one observation. V usage is TRBV2 and J usage is TRBJ2-7; TRBD2 matches 7 bases. In germline, CDR1 is SNHLY, CDR2 FYNNEI. The length of the CDR3 is 14 residues. V gave up 8 bases and J gave up 0 bases; unmatched junction bases: 7. The CDR3 is CASRETGGSYEQYF. CDR3 in DNA: TGTGCCAGCCGGGAAACGGGGGGCTCCTACGAGCAGTACTTC.

The V and J genes are TRBV10-3 and TRBJ2-1; TRBD1 matches at 9 bases. This CDR3 is built from 13 residues. Per the germline V gene, CDR1 is ENHRY and CDR2 is SYGVKD. J gave up 7 bases and V 6 bases, and 4 bases lay outside the gene matches. The CDR3 bases are TGTGCCATCAGGGGGACAGGGACGAATGAGCAGTTCTTC. Translation gives CAIRGTGTNEQFF.

The rearrangement uses TRBV28 and TRBJ2-2; the D is unclear. Germline values: CDR1 MDHEN, CDR2 SYDVKM. The ends were cut back, 3 bases at V and 1 base at J, with 9 bases in the middle. The CDR3 covers 15 residues. Written as DNA, the CDR3 is TGTGCCAGCAGTTTTTACAGCTTGAACACCGGGGAGCTGTTTTTT. Translating it yields CASSFYSLNTGELFF.

Worth noting for this clone: Other DNA sequences in the same sample also yield this CDR3. J is TRBJ1-1 and V is TRBV7-3, with D perhaps TRBD1 (5 bases). Germline loops: CDR1 SGHTA, CDR2 FQGTGA. The CDR3 consists of 13 residues. V was clipped by 5 bases and J by 1 base, with 8 bases between them. CDR3 sequence (DNA): TGTGCCAGCAGCCTCGGACAGAACACTGAAGCTTTCTTT. It encodes CASSLGQNTEAFF.

The genes are TRBV7-2 and TRBJ1-2; no firm D call. The CDR3 consists of 16 residues. CDR1 and CDR2 (germline): SGHTA, FQGNSA. Trimming left V 1 base short and J 6 bases short, with 18 bases between. The CDR3 protein is CASSLGATLRNDGYTF. The CDR3 nucleotides read TGTGCCAGCAGCTTAGGCGCGACCCTGAGGAATGATGGCTACACCTTC.

The rearrangement links TRBV7-9 to TRBJ2-3, with 11 bases matching TRBD2. V gave up 4 bases and J gave up 5 bases; unmatched junction bases: 5. The CDR3 is 15 amino acids. Germline CDR1 reads SEHNR; CDR2 reads FQNEAQ (reference sequence). As DNA, the CDR3 is TGTGCCAGCAGCTCCCTAGCGGGGGGTAAAGATACGCAGTATTTT. Translating gives CASSSLAGGKDTQYF.

This sequence joins TRBV5-5 and TRBJ1-5; D is possibly TRBD1 (5 bases). There are 14 residues in the CDR3. In germline, CDR1 is SGHKS, CDR2 YYEKEE (reference sequence). V lost 0 bases, J lost 12 bases, and 16 bases lay in between. CDR3 amino acids: CASSLGWSGPYQHF. The CDR3 DNA reads as TGTGCCAGCAGCTTGGGGTGGTCAGGGCCGTACCAGCATTTT. Filled out from reference TRBV5-5 and TRBJ1-5, the complete variable domain reads DAGVTQSPTHLIKTRGQQVTLRCSPISGHKSVSWYQQVLGQGPQFIFQYYEKEERGRGNFPDRFSARQFPNYSSELNVNALLLGDSALYLCASSLGWSGPYQHFGDGTRLSIL.